The 3 T cell receptor beta chains presented below share a single source sample, sequenced in a study of OX40 agonist ivuxolimab in advanced cancers. TCRdb's copy holds only in-frame clones and misses some; the assay was immunoSEQ multiplex PCR. The data show 40,000 to 45,000 clones, with 70% to 85% seen just once and about 23% held by the top ten. The sample in question was CD4+ or CD8+ T cells sorted from blood, obtained in a trial of the OX40 agonist ivuxolimab. These receptors all come from an adult with an advanced solid tumor such as melanoma, head and neck, liver or kidney cancer.

The CDR3 reads CASSLYGRTDNQPQHF. In DNA, the CDR3 is TGTGCCAGCAGTTTATATGGTAGGACAGATAATCAGCCCCAGCATTTT. The J gene is TRBJ1-5, the V gene TRBV27; weak D call: TRBD1 (6 bases). This CDR3 is built from 16 residues. V dropped 1 base and J dropped 4 bases, with 14 bases sitting between them. CDR1 MNHEY and CDR2 SMNVEV come from the germline V gene (reference sequence).

The chain combines TRBV9 with TRBJ2-6; D possibly uses TRBD1 or TRBD2 (5 bases each). Trimming stripped 0 bases from V and 0 bases from J, with 7 bases between. Per the germline V gene, CDR1 is SGDLS and CDR2 is YYNGEE. The CDR3 loop spans 16 amino acids. The CDR3 sequence is CASSVGGSSGANVLTF. Written as DNA, the CDR3 is TGTGCCAGCAGCGTAGGGGGGAGCTCTGGGGCCAACGTCCTGACTTTC.

A single count supports this clone. The rearrangement joins TRBV7-3 to TRBJ2-1, with 7 bases fitting TRBD2. J gave up 2 bases and V 2 bases, and 0 bases lay outside the gene matches. Germline CDR1 SGHTA, CDR2 FQGTGA. CDR3 length: 14 amino acids. CDR3 sequence: CASSLAGAYNEQFF. As DNA, the CDR3 is TGTGCCAGCAGCTTAGCGGGAGCCTACAATGAGCAGTTCTTC.